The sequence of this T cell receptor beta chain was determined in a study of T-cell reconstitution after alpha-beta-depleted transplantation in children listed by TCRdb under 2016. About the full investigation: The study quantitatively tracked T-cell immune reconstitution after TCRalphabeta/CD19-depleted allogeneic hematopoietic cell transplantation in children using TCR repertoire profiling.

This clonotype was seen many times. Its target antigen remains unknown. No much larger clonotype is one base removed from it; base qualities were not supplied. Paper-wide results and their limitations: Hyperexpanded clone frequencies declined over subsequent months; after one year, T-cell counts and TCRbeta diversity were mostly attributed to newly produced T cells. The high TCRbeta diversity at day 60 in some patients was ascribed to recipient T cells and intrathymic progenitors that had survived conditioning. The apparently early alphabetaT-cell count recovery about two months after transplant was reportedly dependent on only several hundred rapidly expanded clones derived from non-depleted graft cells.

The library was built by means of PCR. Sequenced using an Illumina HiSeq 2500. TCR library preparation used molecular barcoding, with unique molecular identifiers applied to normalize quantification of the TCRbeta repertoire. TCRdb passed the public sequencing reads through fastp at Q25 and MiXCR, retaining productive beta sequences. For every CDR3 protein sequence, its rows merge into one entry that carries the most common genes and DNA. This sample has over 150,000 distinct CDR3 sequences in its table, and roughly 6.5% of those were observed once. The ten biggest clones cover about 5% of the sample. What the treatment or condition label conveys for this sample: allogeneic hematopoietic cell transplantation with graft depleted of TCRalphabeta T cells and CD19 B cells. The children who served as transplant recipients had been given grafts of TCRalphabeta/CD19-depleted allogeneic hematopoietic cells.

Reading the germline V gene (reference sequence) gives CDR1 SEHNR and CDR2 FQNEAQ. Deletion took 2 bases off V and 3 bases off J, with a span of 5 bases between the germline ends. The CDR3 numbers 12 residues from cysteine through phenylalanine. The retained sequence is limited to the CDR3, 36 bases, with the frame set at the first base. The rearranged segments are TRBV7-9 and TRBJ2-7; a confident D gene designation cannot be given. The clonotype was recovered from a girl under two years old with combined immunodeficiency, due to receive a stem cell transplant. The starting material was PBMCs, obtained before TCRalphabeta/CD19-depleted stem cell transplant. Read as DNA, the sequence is TGTGCCAGCAGCTTACTGCACTACGAGCAGTACTTC. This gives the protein CASSLLHYEQYF.